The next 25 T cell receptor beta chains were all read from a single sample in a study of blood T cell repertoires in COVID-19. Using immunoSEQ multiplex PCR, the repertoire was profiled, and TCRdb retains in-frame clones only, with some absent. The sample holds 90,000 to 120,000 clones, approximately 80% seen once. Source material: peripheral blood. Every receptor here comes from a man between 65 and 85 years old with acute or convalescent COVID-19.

The CDR3 DNA reads TGTGCCAGCAGCTGGGGATCCGGGACAGCTCCGTGGGATACGCAGTATTTT. This codes for CASSWGSGTAPWDTQYF. The chain combines TRBV5-6 with TRBJ2-3, with 7 nucleotides matching TRBD1. V lost 3 bases to trimming and J lost 6 bases; unmatched junction nucleotides: 16. This CDR3 is built from 17 residues. Germline-derived CDR1 and CDR2 are SGHDT and YYEEEE. The entire variable domain, with the rest obtained from reference TRBV5-6 and TRBJ2-3, is as follows: DAGVTQSPTHLIKTRGQQVTLRCSPKSGHDTVSWYQQALGQGPQFIFQYYEEEERQRGNFPDRFSGHQFPNYSSELNVNALLLGDSALYLCASSWGSGTAPWDTQYFGPGTRLTVL.

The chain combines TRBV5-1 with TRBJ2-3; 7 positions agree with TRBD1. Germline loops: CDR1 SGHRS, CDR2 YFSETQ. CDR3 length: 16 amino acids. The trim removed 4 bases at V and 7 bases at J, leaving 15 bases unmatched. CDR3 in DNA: TGCGCCAGCAGCCTCGGATGGCGAGGGGGCGCGAATACGCAGTATTTT. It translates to CASSLGWRGGANTQYF.

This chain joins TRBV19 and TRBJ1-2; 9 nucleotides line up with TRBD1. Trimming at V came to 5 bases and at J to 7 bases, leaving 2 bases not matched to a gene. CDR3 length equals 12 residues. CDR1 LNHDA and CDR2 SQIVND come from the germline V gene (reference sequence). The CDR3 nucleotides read TGTGCCAGTAGTCTGGGACAGGGTGGCTACACCTTC. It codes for CASSLGQGGYTF.

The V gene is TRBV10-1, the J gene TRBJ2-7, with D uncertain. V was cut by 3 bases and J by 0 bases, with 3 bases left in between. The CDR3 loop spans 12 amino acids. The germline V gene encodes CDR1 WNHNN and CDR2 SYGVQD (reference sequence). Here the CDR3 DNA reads TGCGCCAGCAGTGACGGCTCCTACGAGCAGTACTTC. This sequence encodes CASSDGSYEQYF.

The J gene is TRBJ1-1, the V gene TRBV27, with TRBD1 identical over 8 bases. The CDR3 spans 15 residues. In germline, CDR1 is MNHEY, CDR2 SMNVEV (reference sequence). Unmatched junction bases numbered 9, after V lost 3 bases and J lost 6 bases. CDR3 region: CASSFDAGGSAEAFF. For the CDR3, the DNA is TGTGCCAGCAGTTTTGACGCAGGGGGCAGCGCTGAAGCTTTCTTT.

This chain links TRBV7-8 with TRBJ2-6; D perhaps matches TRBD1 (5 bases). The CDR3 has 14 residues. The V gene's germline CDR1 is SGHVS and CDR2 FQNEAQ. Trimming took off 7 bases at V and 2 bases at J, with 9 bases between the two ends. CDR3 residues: CASKLGAGANVLTF. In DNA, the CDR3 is TGTGCCAGCAAGCTAGGGGCTGGGGCCAACGTCCTGACTTTC.

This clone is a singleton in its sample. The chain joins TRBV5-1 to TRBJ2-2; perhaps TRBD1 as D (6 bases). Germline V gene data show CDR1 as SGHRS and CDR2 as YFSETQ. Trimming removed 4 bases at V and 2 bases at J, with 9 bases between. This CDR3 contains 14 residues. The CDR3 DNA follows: TGCGCCAGCAGCGGGGACACCAACACCGGGGAGCTGTTTTTT. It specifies CASSGDTNTGELFF.

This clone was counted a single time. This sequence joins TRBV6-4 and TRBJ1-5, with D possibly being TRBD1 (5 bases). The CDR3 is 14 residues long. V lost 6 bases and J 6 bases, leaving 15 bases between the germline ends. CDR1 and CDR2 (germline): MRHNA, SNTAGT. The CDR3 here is CASSPEDQGQPQHF. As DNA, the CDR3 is TGTGCCAGCAGCCCAGAGGACCAGGGTCAGCCCCAGCATTTT.

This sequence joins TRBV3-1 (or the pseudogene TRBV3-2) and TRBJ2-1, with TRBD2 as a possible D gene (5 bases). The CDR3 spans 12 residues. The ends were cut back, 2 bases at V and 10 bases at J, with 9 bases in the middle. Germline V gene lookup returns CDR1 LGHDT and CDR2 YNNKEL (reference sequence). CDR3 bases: TGTGCCAGCAGCCAAAGTTCGGGAGAGCAGTTCTTC. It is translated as CASSQSSGEQFF.

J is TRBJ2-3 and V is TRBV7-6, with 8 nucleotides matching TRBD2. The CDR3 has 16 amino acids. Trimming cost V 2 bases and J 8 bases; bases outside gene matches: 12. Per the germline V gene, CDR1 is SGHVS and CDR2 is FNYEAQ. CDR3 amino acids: CASSLFRRSGGGTQYF. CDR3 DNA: TGTGCCAGCAGCTTATTTAGGAGGAGCGGGGGTGGTACGCAGTATTTT.

CDR3 amino acids: CASSLGGRGNTIYF. In nucleotides, the CDR3 is TGTGCCAGCAGCTTAGGCGGCCGGGGAAACACCATATATTTT. The gene calls are TRBV5-6 and TRBJ1-3; D is uncertain. The CDR3 consists of 14 residues. Germline lookup yields CDR1 SGHDT and CDR2 YYEEEE. The V gene lost 2 bases and the J gene lost 4 bases, with 10 bases spanning the gap.

CDR3 DNA: TGTGCCAGCAGCCAAGAACAGCGGGGGGGTCGCAATGAGCAGTTCTTC. Amino acids: CASSQEQRGGRNEQFF. This chain connects TRBV14 to TRBJ2-1, with 10 bases matching TRBD2. This CDR3 is built from 16 residues. V was pared by 0 bases and J by 6 bases, with 5 bases of the junction left unmatched. Germline V lookup: CDR1 SGHDN, CDR2 FVKESK.

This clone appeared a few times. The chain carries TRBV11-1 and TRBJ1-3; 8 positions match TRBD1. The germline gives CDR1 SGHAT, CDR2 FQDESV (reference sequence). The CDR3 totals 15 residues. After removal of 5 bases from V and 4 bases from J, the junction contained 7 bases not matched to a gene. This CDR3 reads CASSRGGTGGNTIYF. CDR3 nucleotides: TGTGCCAGCAGCCGAGGTGGGACAGGCGGAAACACCATATATTTT.

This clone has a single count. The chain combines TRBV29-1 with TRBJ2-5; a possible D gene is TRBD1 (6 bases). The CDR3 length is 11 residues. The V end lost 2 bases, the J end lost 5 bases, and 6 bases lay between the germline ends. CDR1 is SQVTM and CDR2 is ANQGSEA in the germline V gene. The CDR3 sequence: CSVERGETQYF. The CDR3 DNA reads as TGCAGCGTTGAAAGGGGGGAGACCCAGTACTTC.

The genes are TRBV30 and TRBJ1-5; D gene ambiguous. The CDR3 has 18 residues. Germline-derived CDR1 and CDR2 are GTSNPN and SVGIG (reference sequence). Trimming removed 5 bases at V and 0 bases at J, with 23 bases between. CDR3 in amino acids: CAWGSLRIEGNSNQPQHF. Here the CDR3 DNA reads TGTGCCTGGGGGTCTCTCCGGATTGAGGGAAATAGCAATCAGCCCCAGCATTTT. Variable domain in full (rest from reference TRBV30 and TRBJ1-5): SQTIHQWPATLVQPVGSPLSLECTVEGTSNPNLYWYRQAAGRGLQLLFYSVGIGQISSEVPQNLSASRPQDRQFILSSKKLLLSDSGFYLCAWGSLRIEGNSNQPQHFGDGTRLSIL.

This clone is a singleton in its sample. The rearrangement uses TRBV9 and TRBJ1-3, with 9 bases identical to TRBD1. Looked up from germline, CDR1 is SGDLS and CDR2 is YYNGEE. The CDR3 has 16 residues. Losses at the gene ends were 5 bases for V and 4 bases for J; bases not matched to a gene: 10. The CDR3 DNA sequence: TGTGCCAGCAGAGCCAGTACAGGGGGCCAAGGAAACACCATATATTTT. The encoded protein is CASRASTGGQGNTIYF. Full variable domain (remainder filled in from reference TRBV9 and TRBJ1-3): DSGVTQTPKHLITATGQRVTLRCSPRSGDLSVYWYQQSLDQGLQFLIQYYNGEERAKGNILERFSAQQFPDLHSELNLSSLELGDSALYFCASRASTGGQGNTIYFGEGSWLTVV.

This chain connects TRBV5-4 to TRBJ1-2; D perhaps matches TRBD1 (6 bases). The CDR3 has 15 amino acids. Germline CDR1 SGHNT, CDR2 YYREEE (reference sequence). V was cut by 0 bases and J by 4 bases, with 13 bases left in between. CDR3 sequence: CASSLGQVKSYGYTF. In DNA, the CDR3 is TGTGCCAGCAGCTTGGGACAGGTTAAATCCTATGGCTACACCTTC.

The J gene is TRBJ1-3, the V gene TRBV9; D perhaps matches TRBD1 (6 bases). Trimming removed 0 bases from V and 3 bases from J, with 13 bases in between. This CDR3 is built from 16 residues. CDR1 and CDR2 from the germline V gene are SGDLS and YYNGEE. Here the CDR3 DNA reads TGTGCCAGCAGCGTAGCTTCAGGGGTTGGTGGAAACACCATATATTTT. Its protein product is CASSVASGVGGNTIYF.

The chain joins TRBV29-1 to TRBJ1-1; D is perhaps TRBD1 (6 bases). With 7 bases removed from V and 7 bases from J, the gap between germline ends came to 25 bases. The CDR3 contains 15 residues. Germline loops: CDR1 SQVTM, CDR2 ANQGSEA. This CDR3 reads CSAKLGGRGTIEAFF. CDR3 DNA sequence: TGCAGCGCCAAATTGGGTGGCAGGGGTACAATTGAAGCTTTCTTT.

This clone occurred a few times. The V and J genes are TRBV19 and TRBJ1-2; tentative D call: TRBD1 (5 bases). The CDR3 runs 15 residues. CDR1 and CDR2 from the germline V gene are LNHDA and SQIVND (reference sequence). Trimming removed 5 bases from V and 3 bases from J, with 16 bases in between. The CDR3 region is CASSPQGLQYYGYTF. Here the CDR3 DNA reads TGTGCCAGTAGTCCGCAGGGACTCCAGTACTATGGCTACACCTTC. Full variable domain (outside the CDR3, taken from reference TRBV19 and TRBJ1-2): DGGITQSPKYLFRKEGQNVTLSCEQNLNHDAMYWYRQDPGQGLRLIYYSQIVNDFQKGDIAEGYSVSREKKESFPLTVTSAQKNPTAFYLCASSPQGLQYYGYTFGSGTRLTVV.

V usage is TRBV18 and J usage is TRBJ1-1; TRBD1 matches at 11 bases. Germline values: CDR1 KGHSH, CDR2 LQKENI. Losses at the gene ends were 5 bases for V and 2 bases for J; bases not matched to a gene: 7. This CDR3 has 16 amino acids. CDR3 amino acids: CASSRRDRGGNTEAFF. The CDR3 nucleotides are TGTGCCAGCTCAAGGCGGGACAGGGGGGGAAACACTGAAGCTTTCTTT. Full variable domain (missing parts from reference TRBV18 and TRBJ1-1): NAGVMQNPRHLVRRRGQEARLRCSPMKGHSHVYWYRQLPEEGLKFMVYLQKENIIDESGMPKERFSAEFPKEGPSILRIQQVVRGDSAAYFCASSRRDRGGNTEAFFGQGTRLTVV.

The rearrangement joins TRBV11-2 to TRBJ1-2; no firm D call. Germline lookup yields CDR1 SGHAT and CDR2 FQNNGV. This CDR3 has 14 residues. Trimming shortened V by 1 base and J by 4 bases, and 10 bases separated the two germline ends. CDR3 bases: TGTGCCAGCAGCTTAGCAGGACTTGGCTATGGCTACACCTTC. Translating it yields CASSLAGLGYGYTF.

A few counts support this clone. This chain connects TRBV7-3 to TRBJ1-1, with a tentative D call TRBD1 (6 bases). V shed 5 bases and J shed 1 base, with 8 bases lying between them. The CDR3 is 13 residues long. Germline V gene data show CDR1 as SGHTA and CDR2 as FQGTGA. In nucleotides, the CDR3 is TGTGCCAGCAGCCAACAGGGGAACACTGAAGCTTTCTTT. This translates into CASSQQGNTEAFF. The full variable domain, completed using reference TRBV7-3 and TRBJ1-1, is GAGVSQTPSNKVTEKGKYVELRCDPISGHTALYWYRQSLGQGPEFLIYFQGTGAADDSGLPNDRFFAVRPEGSVSTLKIQRTERGDSAVYLCASSQQGNTEAFFGQGTRLTVV.

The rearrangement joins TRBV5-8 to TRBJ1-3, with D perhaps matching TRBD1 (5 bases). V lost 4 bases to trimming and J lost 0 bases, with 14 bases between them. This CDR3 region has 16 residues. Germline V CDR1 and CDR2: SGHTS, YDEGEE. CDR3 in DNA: TGTGCCAGCAGCCGGGGGGTAATTGGCTCTGGAAACACCATATATTTT. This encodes CASSRGVIGSGNTIYF.

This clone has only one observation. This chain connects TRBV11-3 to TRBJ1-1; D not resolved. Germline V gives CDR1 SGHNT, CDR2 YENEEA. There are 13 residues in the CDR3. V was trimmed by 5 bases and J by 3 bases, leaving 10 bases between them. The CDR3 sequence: CASSITRDTEAFF. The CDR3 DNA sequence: TGTGCCAGCAGCATTACGAGAGACACTGAAGCTTTCTTT.